These T cell receptor beta chains were read from a single sample in a study of CD8+ T cells in alopecia areata. Some clones are missing from TCRdb's copy, which holds only in-frame ones; the method was immunoSEQ multiplex PCR. This sample has 100,000 to 150,000 clones, with 35% to 40% found just once. The sequenced sample was CD4+ T cells sorted from blood. The source is a human donor with alopecia areata. Both conserved end residues are part of each CDR3. For some rows the clone size is stated as once, few or many, or as a class when expanded; others skip it.

size,J,V,CDR3
once,TRBJ2-2,TRBV7-2,CASSLVLAGAGGELFF
few,TRBJ2-1,TRBV29-1,CSVEDIAGVREQFF
NA,TRBJ1-1,TRBV29-1,CSVGSQGGTEAFF
few,TRBJ2-5,TRBV29-1,CSSDDRYQETQYF
few,TRBJ2-7,TRBV11-2,CASKGTPYEQYF
NA,TRBJ2-7,TRBV7-3,CASSPGTPYEQYF
NA,TRBJ2-1,TRBV29-1,CSGGGGNNEQFF
NA,TRBJ2-5,TRBV6-5,CATRTSGSGQETQYF
NA,TRBJ1-5,TRBV23-1,CASSPWTGGSNQPQHF
few,TRBJ2-5,TRBV5-6,CASSFWWDQETQYF
few,TRBJ2-6,TRBV5-1,CASSLRAGANVLTF
NA,TRBJ2-1,TRBV5-1,CASSLGALTGGAEFF
NA,TRBJ2-3,TRBV29-1,CSVASGRGVRDTQYF
NA,TRBJ2-5,TRBV5-1,CASSLEGTEETQYF
NA,TRBJ1-1,TRBV18,CASSPMGTGSNTEAFF
NA,TRBJ2-2,TRBV6-5,CATYRLNTGELFF
few,TRBJ2-3,TRBV29-1,CSVPGPRTGHADTQYF
few,TRBJ2-6,TRBV18,CASSRNSGANVLTF
NA,TRBJ1-2,TRBV6-5,CASSRRQTSYTF
few,TRBJ2-3,TRBV29-1,CSVSGRASDTQYF
few,TRBJ2-1,TRBV5-1,CASSPDGGGEQFF
once,TRBJ1-4,TRBV27,CASRALGRPNEKLFF
NA,TRBJ1-1,TRBV7-2,CASSLVWGGAFF
NA,TRBJ1-2,TRBV29-1,CSEYRTGSYGYTF
NA,TRBJ1-1,TRBV29-1,CSVGHRGRGNTEAFF
many,TRBJ2-1,TRBV19,CASSLDPDNNEQFF
NA,TRBJ1-2,TRBV29-1,CSVQQGFSLGYTF
NA,TRBJ2-3,TRBV29-1,CSVVPATDTQYF
NA,TRBJ2-2,TRBV30,CAWSVLQGTGELFF
few,TRBJ2-2,TRBV29-1,CSVAPREAMNTGELFF
NA,TRBJ2-7,TRBV18,CASSPPGIYEQYF
NA,TRBJ2-3,TRBV5-6,CASSSKGGTDTQYF
few,TRBJ2-1,TRBV30,CAYNSGLAGYNEQFF
few,TRBJ1-5,TRBV29-1,CSVEKEQPQHF
NA,TRBJ2-5,TRBV15,CATSRALLGRETQYF
NA,TRBJ1-5,TRBV18,CASSLGQVSNQPQHF
few,TRBJ2-3,TRBV5-1,CAIGEGTQYF
few,TRBJ1-2,TRBV7-2,CASSLTRQPYGYTF
NA,TRBJ2-4,TRBV27,CASSSQGSNIQYF
NA,TRBJ2-3,TRBV5-1,CASSEGLAGGTDTQYF
few,TRBJ1-3,TRBV29-1,CSVQRGTGNTIYF
few,TRBJ1-1,TRBV10-3,CAISDGLRGTEAFF
once,TRBJ2-7,TRBV7-2,CASSFSQRGYEQYF